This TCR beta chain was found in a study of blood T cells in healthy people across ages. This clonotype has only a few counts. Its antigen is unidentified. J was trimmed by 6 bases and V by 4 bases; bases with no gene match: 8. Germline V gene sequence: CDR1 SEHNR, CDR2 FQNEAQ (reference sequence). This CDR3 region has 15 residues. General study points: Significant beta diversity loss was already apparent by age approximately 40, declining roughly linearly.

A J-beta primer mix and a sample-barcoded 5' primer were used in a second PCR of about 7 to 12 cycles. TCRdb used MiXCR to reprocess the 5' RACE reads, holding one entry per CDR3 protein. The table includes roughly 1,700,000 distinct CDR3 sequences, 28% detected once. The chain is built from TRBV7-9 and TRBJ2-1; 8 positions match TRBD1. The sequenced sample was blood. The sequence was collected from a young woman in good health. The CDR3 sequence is CASSSDRDRPNEQFF. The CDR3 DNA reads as TGTGCCAGCAGCTCTGACCGGGACAGGCCCAATGAGCAGTTCTTC.